The present T cell receptor (beta chain) was sequenced within a study of human T cells and chemical hapten exposure. Time point meaning: pre-sensitization, week 0. Treatment indicated: therapeutic diphenylcyclopropenone sensitization with weekly scalp DPC. The study's library attached unique molecular identifiers to single cDNA molecules. Authors' methods: Samples held a median of approximately 94,000 TCRs, range 23,224–690,600. TCRdb called the RACE reads again in MiXCR, with one record for every CDR3 protein. The V and J calls were not made by the authors but by TCRdb's processing. The data contain more than 300,000 distinct CDR3 sequences, about 5% of them seen just once; the ten biggest clones take up 7% to 10%. CDR3 length: 14 amino acids. Trimming stripped 3 bases from V and 7 bases from J, with 13 bases between. Germline V lookup: CDR1 LGHDT, CDR2 YNNKEL (reference sequence). This clonotype was recorded at least ten times. Its antigen is still unknown.

Points from the study as a whole: The presence of alopecia in the donors means their immune response may differ from healthy people's.

The source was whole blood, collected in connection with sensitization to the hapten diphenylcyclopropenone (DPC). The chain is built from TRBV3-1 and TRBJ1-3; D is perhaps TRBD1 (6 bases). This receptor was obtained from a woman under 30 with alopecia areata. Some clones in this sample may be carry-over from other donors' samples. The CDR3 here is CASSQNTGLNTIYF. CDR3 bases: TGTGCCAGCAGCCAGAACACAGGGTTGAACACCATATATTTT.